Listed below are T cell receptor beta chains from one sample, sequenced in a study of PD-1 blockade in classical Hodgkin lymphoma. Sequenced by immunoSEQ multiplex PCR; TCRdb stores in-frame clones only, minus some. This table has over 35,000 clones, 80% to 90% appearing once. The sample here was peripheral blood mononuclear cells (PBMCs), taken at baseline. These receptors all come from a human donor with classical Hodgkin lymphoma. CDR3s leave out the opening cysteine and the closing phenylalanine or tryptophan. A D gene is named only where the DNA matches it firmly. Size is omitted from some rows. Given values are once, few, many or a class for expanded clones.

ASSPPAYRGTRETQY	TRBV18	TRBJ2-5	TRBD1	.
ASSVGGQETQY	TRBV9	TRBJ2-5	.	.
ASSRSPGTGANVLT	TRBV4-1	TRBJ2-6	.	.
ASSLAAGSYNEQF	TRBV7-2	TRBJ2-1	.	.
ASRGSQSRGNEQF	TRBV6-6	TRBJ2-1	.	.
ASSSIAGVTYEQY	TRBV27	TRBJ2-7	TRBD2	.
ASSLDLGRPNYGYT	TRBV11-2	TRBJ1-2	.	few
ASSLLRGHGYTEAF	TRBV18	TRBJ1-1	.	.
ASTPWGTGEETQY	TRBV28	TRBJ2-5	TRBD1	.
ASSLRLARNTGELF	TRBV5-1	TRBJ2-2	TRBD2	.
AIRPTGGTEAF	TRBV10-3	TRBJ1-1	.	.
ASSLRDGGYEQY	TRBV19	TRBJ2-7	.	.
ASTTDGGSYGYT	TRBV19	TRBJ1-2	.	.
ASRALEGARQETQY	TRBV5-1	TRBJ2-5	TRBD1	.
ASSPSPQGSPGGANVLT	TRBV7-2	TRBJ2-6	.	.
ASSVDGGGYEQY	TRBV9	.	.	.
ASSPRVNTQY	TRBV28	TRBJ2-3	.	.
ASSVTTGGTGGYT	TRBV5-1	TRBJ1-2	TRBD1	.
ASTSRSGAAF	TRBV7-9	TRBJ1-1	.	.
AIRAGGGTYNEQF	TRBV10-3	TRBJ2-1	TRBD2	once
ASRVAGMDEQF	TRBV7-3	TRBJ2-1	TRBD2	.
ASSVGGGHTDTQY	TRBV9	TRBJ2-3	.	few